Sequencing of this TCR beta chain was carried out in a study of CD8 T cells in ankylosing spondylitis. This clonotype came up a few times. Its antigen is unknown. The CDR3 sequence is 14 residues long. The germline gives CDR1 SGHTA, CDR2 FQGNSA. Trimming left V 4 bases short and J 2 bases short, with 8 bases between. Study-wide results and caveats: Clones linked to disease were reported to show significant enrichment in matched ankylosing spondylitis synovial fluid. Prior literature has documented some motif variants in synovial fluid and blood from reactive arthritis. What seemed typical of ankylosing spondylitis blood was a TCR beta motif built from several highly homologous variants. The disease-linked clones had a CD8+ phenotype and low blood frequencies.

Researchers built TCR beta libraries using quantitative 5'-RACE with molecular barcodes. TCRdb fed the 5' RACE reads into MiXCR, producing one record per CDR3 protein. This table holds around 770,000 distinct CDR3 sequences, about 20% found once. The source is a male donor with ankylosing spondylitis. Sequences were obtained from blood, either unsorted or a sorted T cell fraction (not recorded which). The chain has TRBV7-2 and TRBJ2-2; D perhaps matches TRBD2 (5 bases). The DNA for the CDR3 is TGTGCCAGCAGCTGGGAGATAAACACCGGGGAGCTGTTTTTT. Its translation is CASSWEINTGELFF.